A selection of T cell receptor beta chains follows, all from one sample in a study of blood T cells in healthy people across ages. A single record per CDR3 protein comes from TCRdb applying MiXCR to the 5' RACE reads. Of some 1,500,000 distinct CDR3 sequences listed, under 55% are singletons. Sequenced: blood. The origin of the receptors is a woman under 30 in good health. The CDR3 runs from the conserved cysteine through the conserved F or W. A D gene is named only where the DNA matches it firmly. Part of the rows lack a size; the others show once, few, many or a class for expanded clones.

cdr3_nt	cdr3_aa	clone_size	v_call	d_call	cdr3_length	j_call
TGCGCCAGCAGCCAAGTGCGTGCTCGTGGGAACTATGGCTACACCTTC	CASSQVRARGNYGYTF	many	TRBV4-3	.	16	TRBJ1-2
TGTGCCAGTGAGGGTCTAGGGGCCAAAAACATTCAGTACTTC	CASEGLGAKNIQYF	.	TRBV12-3/TRBV12-4	.	14	TRBJ2-4
TGTGCCAGCAGTGAACCTAGGACAGGGGATGGCTACACCTTC	CASSEPRTGDGYTF	few	TRBV2	TRBD1	14	TRBJ1-2
TGCGCCAGCAGCCAAGATTCTAGGGCGGCGGCCCGCGGCTACACCTTC	CASSQDSRAAARGYTF	.	TRBV4-1	.	16	TRBJ1-2
TGTGCCAGCAGTTCGGCCCTCTTGGGAATCAATGAGCAGTTCTTC	CASSSALLGINEQFF	few	TRBV27	.	15	TRBJ2-1
TGTGCCAGCAGCTTACTGGCTAGCGGGAGGGCCGCTGAGCAGTTCTTC	CASSLLASGRAAEQFF	few	TRBV11-2	TRBD2	16	TRBJ2-1
TGCAGCGTTGCCGGGAGTGCCAAAAACATTCAGTACTTC	CSVAGSAKNIQYF	.	TRBV29-1	.	13	TRBJ2-4
TGCGCCAGCAGCCAAGATGAGACAGGGGCCTACGAGCAGTACTTC	CASSQDETGAYEQYF	.	TRBV4-1	TRBD1	15	TRBJ2-7
TGCGCCAGCAGCCAAGATCACCTACTAGTTGGGGCCAACGTCCTGACTTTC	CASSQDHLLVGANVLTF	.	TRBV4-3	.	17	TRBJ2-6
TGCAGTGCGGAACAGGGCGGGAGCACAGATACGCAGTATTTT	CSAEQGGSTDTQYF	few	TRBV20-1	.	14	TRBJ2-3
TGCAGTGCTAGGGCTACTGCCTACAATGAGCAGTTCTTC	CSARATAYNEQFF	.	TRBV20-1	.	13	TRBJ2-1
TGTGCCATCAGTGAGACGGGCAGACAGAACACTGAAGCTTTCTTT	CAISETGRQNTEAFF	.	TRBV10-3	.	15	TRBJ1-1
TGCAGCGCCGGGGACACCCTCTACGAGCAGTACTTC	CSAGDTLYEQYF	many	TRBV29-1	.	12	TRBJ2-7
TGTGCCAGCAGCCTTTCTGGGCGGGGGGACACTGAAGCTTTCTTT	CASSLSGRGDTEAFF	.	TRBV9	.	15	TRBJ1-1
TGTGCCAGCAGTTTTAAACTAGCGGGGTACATTGAGACCCAGTACTTC	CASSFKLAGYIETQYF	few	TRBV12-3/TRBV12-4	TRBD2	16	TRBJ2-5
TGCAGTGTCACGAGTGGGGCTGGTCAGAGAGGCTACGAGCAGTACTTC	CSVTSGAGQRGYEQYF	few	TRBV20-1	.	16	TRBJ2-7
TGTGCCAGCAGTGAAGCGCTGAGGGTAGCGGCCGCTTTCTTT	CASSEALRVAAAFF	.	TRBV2	.	14	TRBJ1-1
TGTGCCAGCAGCATTGGGACAGGGGGCGGTTACGAGCAGTACTTC	CASSIGTGGGYEQYF	once	TRBV11-2	TRBD1	15	TRBJ2-7
TGTGCCAGCAGCTTATGGGGACAGGGCCCTTATAGCAATCAGCCCCAGCATTTT	CASSLWGQGPYSNQPQHF	few	TRBV7-2	TRBD1	18	TRBJ1-5
TGTGCCAGCAGTTATAAACCCTGGGAGGGGGCGGACGGGGAGCTGTTTTTT	CASSYKPWEGADGELFF	.	TRBV6-8	.	17	TRBJ2-2